Listed below are T cell receptor beta chains from one sample, sequenced in a study of blood T cell repertoires in COVID-19. The protocol was immunoSEQ multiplex PCR, while the TCRdb copy is restricted to in-frame clones and leaves out a portion. The sample contains about half a million clones, 80% to 90% of which appear only once. The sample was peripheral blood. Receptor source: a human donor in a cohort sampled during active COVID-19. Each CDR3 is given with its conserved first and last residue. A D gene is named only where the DNA matches it firmly. Some rows have no size entry. The others give once, few or many, or a class for an expanded clone.

clone_size,d_call,v_call,j_call,cdr3_aa,cdr3_nt
few,.,TRBV6-5,TRBJ2-5,CASRRQETQYF,TGTGCCAGCAGGAGACAAGAGACCCAGTACTTC
.,TRBD1,TRBV7-6,TRBJ1-1,CASSSSQGASTEAFF,TGTGCCAGCAGCTCCTCACAGGGGGCGAGCACTGAAGCTTTCTTT
few,.,TRBV2,TRBJ1-2,CASSDYKGYTF,TGTGCCAGCAGTGATTATAAAGGCTACACCTTC
.,.,TRBV19,TRBJ2-2,CASSRRDGVNTGELFF,TGTGCCAGTAGTCGGAGGGACGGAGTGAACACCGGGGAGCTGTTTTTT
once,TRBD1,TRBV27,TRBJ1-1,CASSSIRQGTTEAFF,TGTGCCAGCAGTTCCATCCGACAGGGTACGACTGAAGCTTTCTTT
few,.,TRBV5-6,TRBJ1-5,CASSLDRNQPQHF,TGTGCCAGCAGCTTGGACAGGAATCAGCCCCAGCATTTT
once,.,TRBV19,TRBJ1-2,CASTKRTQTTPYYGYTF,TGTGCCAGTACCAAAAGGACTCAGACAACCCCCTACTATGGCTACACCTTC
.,TRBD1,TRBV6-2/TRBV6-3,TRBJ2-4,CASSDGQAIQYF,TGTGCCAGCAGCGATGGACAGGCGATTCAGTACTTC
.,TRBD1,TRBV19,TRBJ1-1,CASSIRQGAVVNTEAFF,TGTGCCAGTAGTATAAGGCAGGGGGCTGTTGTGAACACTGAAGCTTTCTTT
.,TRBD1,TRBV9,TRBJ1-4,CASSVGQGVGNEKLFF,TGTGCCAGCAGCGTAGGGCAGGGGGTCGGAAATGAAAAACTGTTTTTT
.,.,TRBV5-6,TRBJ2-7,CASSRGPSSYEQYF,TGTGCCAGCAGCCGGGGTCCGAGCTCCTACGAGCAGTACTTC
.,TRBD2,TRBV5-1,TRBJ2-3,CASSRDLAGGADTQYF,TGCGCCAGCAGCAGGGACCTAGCGGGAGGGGCAGATACGCAGTATTTT
.,.,TRBV18,TRBJ1-1,CASSGDSVTEAFF,TGTGCCAGCTCAGGAGATTCGGTCACTGAAGCTTTCTTT
.,TRBD2,TRBV7-8,TRBJ2-1,CASSSLTSGSYHEQFF,TGTGCCAGCAGCTCGCTGACTAGCGGGAGTTATCATGAGCAGTTCTTC
few,TRBD1,TRBV3-1/TRBV3-2,TRBJ2-7,CASSLRGQGVRAIHEQYF,TGTGCCAGCAGCCTGAGGGGACAGGGGGTCAGGGCTATTCACGAGCAGTACTTC
.,.,TRBV21-1,TRBJ2-3,CASSRSGGCTDTQYF,TGTGCCAGCAGCCGCTCAGGGGGATGCACAGATACGCAGTATTTT
.,.,TRBV27,TRBJ1-5,CASSLQYYSNQPQHF,TGTGCCAGCAGTTTGCAGTATTATAGCAATCAGCCCCAGCATTTT
.,TRBD1,TRBV11-2,TRBJ1-3,CASSLGDRGSGNTIYF,TGTGCCAGCAGCTTAGGGGACAGGGGATCTGGAAACACCATATATTTT
.,.,TRBV7-9,TRBJ1-2,CASSPLPKSDGYTF,TGTGCCAGCAGCCCTCTACCAAAGTCGGATGGCTACACCTTC
.,.,TRBV18,TRBJ2-2,CASSLISLLALGTGELFF,TGTGCCAGCTCACTCATTTCCTTACTAGCTCTGGGCACCGGGGAGCTGTTTTTT
.,TRBD1,TRBV5-1,TRBJ1-2,CASSLAGGQATNGYTF,TGCGCCAGCAGCTTGGCCGGGGGACAGGCAACCAATGGCTACACCTTC
.,.,TRBV12-3/TRBV12-4,TRBJ1-5,CASSTRNQPQHF,TGTGCCAGCAGTACCAGGAATCAGCCCCAGCATTTT
.,.,TRBV7-9,TRBJ1-5,CASSSPLGGSHQPQHF,TGTGCCAGCAGCTCCCCACTCGGCGGATCCCATCAGCCCCAGCATTTT
few,TRBD1,TRBV5-4,TRBJ2-7,CASSLGGTGQGDFSSYEQYF,TGTGCCAGCAGCTTGGGGGGGACGGGACAGGGAGATTTTAGCTCCTACGAGCAGTACTTC
.,TRBD2,TRBV5-1,TRBJ2-1,CASSLENSGIEEQFF,TGCGCCAGCAGCTTGGAAAATAGCGGGATAGAGGAGCAGTTCTTC
.,.,TRBV6-6,TRBJ2-1,CASSYGTPSYNEQFF,TGTGCCAGCAGTTACGGGACACCCTCCTACAATGAGCAGTTCTTC
.,TRBD1,TRBV7-9,TRBJ1-1,CASSLLQGAIDTEAFF,TGTGCCAGCAGCTTACTTCAGGGGGCGATTGACACTGAAGCTTTCTTT
.,.,TRBV28,TRBJ1-1,CASLYGGGSLNTEAFF,TGTGCCAGCCTTTACGGGGGAGGAAGCTTGAACACTGAAGCTTTCTTT
.,TRBD1,TRBV7-9,TRBJ1-1,CASSLLGQGNTEAFF,TGTGCCAGCAGCTTACTGGGACAGGGGAACACTGAAGCTTTCTTT
.,.,TRBV9,TRBJ2-1,CASSVGGRAYNEQFF,TGTGCCAGCAGCGTTGGCGGGCGGGCCTACAATGAGCAGTTCTTC
.,.,TRBV25-1,TRBJ2-1,CASSDRTEVYNEQFF,TGTGCCAGCAGTGATCGGACAGAGGTATACAATGAGCAGTTCTTC
.,.,TRBV19,TRBJ1-3,CASSRGKRGYGNTIYF,TGTGCCAGTAGTCGGGGGAAAAGGGGATATGGAAACACCATATATTTT
.,.,TRBV23-1,TRBJ1-1,CASSQKTAAEAFF,TGCGCCAGCAGTCAAAAAACAGCGGCTGAAGCTTTCTTT
.,TRBD1,TRBV6-5,TRBJ2-7,CASRGRTGTFSEQYF,TGTGCCAGCAGGGGGAGGACAGGGACTTTTAGCGAGCAGTACTTC
.,TRBD2,TRBV19,TRBJ2-3,CASKGLAGVTAQYF,TGTGCCAGTAAGGGGCTAGCGGGAGTGACGGCGCAGTATTTT
once,TRBD1,TRBV3-1/TRBV3-2,TRBJ1-1,CASSLRRPQGGATEAFF,TGTGCCAGCAGCCTTCGTAGGCCACAGGGGGGAGCCACTGAAGCTTTCTTT
.,TRBD2,TRBV3-1/TRBV3-2,TRBJ2-1,CASSQGLAGGQNEQFF,TGTGCCAGCAGCCAAGGACTAGCGGGAGGGCAAAATGAGCAGTTCTTC
once,TRBD1,TRBV6-1,TRBJ1-1,CASSELDRADTEAFF,TGTGCCAGCAGTGAACTCGACAGGGCAGACACTGAAGCTTTCTTT
.,TRBD1,TRBV7-9,TRBJ2-6,CASSFRTGSGANVLTF,TGTGCCAGCAGCTTTAGGACAGGGAGTGGGGCCAACGTCCTGACTTTC
.,TRBD2,TRBV6-1,TRBJ2-7,CASSDREGDEQYF,TGTGCCAGCAGTGACAGGGAGGGTGACGAGCAGTACTTC
.,TRBD1,TRBV9,TRBJ1-2,CASSDSKAPGQGASDYGYTF,TGTGCCAGCAGCGACTCCAAGGCTCCGGGACAGGGGGCTTCCGACTATGGCTACACCTTC
.,.,TRBV9,TRBJ1-2,CASSVKAAGWGGYTF,TGTGCCAGCAGCGTAAAGGCGGCAGGGTGGGGTGGCTACACCTTC
.,TRBD2,TRBV10-1,TRBJ2-7,CASSTGLAAYEQYF,TGCGCCAGCAGTACGGGACTAGCGGCTTACGAGCAGTACTTC
.,.,TRBV7-2,TRBJ1-5,CARGGGTSDQPQHF,TGTGCCAGGGGGGGAGGGACCTCTGATCAGCCCCAGCATTTT
.,TRBD1,TRBV28,TRBJ2-2,CASSTHRGKAGELFF,TGTGCCAGCAGTACCCACAGGGGGAAGGCCGGGGAGCTGTTTTTT